These 12 T cell receptor beta chains were sequenced from one sample in a study of blood T cells in healthy people across ages. PCR was performed a second time for about 7 to 11 cycles using a sample-barcoded 5' primer and a J-beta primer mix. TCRdb processed the 5' RACE reads anew with MiXCR; each CDR3 protein has one entry. The data show fewer than 700,000 distinct CDR3 sequences, 40% to 50% seen once. The source material was blood. The receptors come from a man aged 80 or over in good health.

In this sample, this clonotype turned up a few times. J is TRBJ2-3 and V is TRBV7-2, with 8 positions matching TRBD2. The trim removed 5 bases at V and 2 bases at J, leaving 21 bases unmatched. In germline, CDR1 is SGHTA, CDR2 FQGNSA. The length of the CDR3 is 20 residues. The DNA for the CDR3 is TGTGCCAGCAGCCCTAGACGGGGGGCGCGGGAGGCCTTATCCACAGATACGCAGTATTTT. Its protein product is CASSPRRGAREALSTDTQYF.

The CDR3 nucleotides are TGTGCCAGCAGGCGAGACGACAGCCCGGGGGGTGAGCAGTACTTC. Its translation is CASRRDDSPGGEQYF. The chain joins TRBV6-5 to TRBJ2-5; 7 positions agree with TRBD2. V lost 6 bases, J lost 11 bases, and 18 bases stayed unmatched. Germline V gene data show CDR1 as MNHEY and CDR2 as SVGAGI. This CDR3 contains 15 residues.

This clonotype was picked up one time. The rearrangement links TRBV6-2 or TRBV6-3 to TRBJ2-1; D ambiguous. Germline V gene lookup returns CDR1 MNHEY and CDR2 SVGEGT. V lost 2 bases and J lost 2, with 4 bases in between. The CDR3 sequence is 13 residues long. The CDR3 region has the DNA TGTGCCAGCAGTTACAATCCCTACAATGAGCAGTTCTTC. Translating gives CASSYNPYNEQFF.

This chain joins TRBV6-2 or TRBV6-3 and TRBJ2-5, with 7 bases aligning to TRBD1. The CDR3 is made up of 14 amino acids. The germline CDR1 and CDR2 sequences are MNHEY and SVGEGT. V lost 6 bases, J lost 2 bases, and 6 bases stayed unmatched. CDR3 in DNA: TGTGCCAGCAGGAGACAGGGAAGACAAGAGACCCAGTACTTC. Residues: CASRRQGRQETQYF.

This chain uses TRBV15 with TRBJ1-1; 10 bases agree with TRBD1. CDR3 length equals 16 residues. Germline lookup yields CDR1 LNHNV and CDR2 YYDKDF (reference sequence). The V segment lost 1 base and the J segment 5 bases; nucleotides outside the gene matches: 7. This chain's CDR3 is CATSRGRGTGETEAFF. In DNA, the CDR3 is TGTGCCACCAGCAGAGGACGTGGGACAGGGGAGACTGAAGCTTTCTTT.

This clonotype has at least ten counts. The chain uses TRBV27 and TRBJ2-5; either TRBD1 or TRBD2 may supply D (5 bases each). Germline CDR1 is MNHEY and CDR2 is SMNVEV (reference sequence). V lost 6 bases and J lost 4, with 15 bases in between. The CDR3 spans 14 residues. The CDR3 nucleotides read TGTGCCAGCAGCCTGGGTGGGGACGGAGAGACCCAGTACTTC. Translating gives CASSLGGDGETQYF.

The table lists this clonotype with a few counts. The chain is built from TRBV20-1 and TRBJ2-7; a weak D match, TRBD1 (6 bases). The DNA matches TRBJ2-5 better at its end, which makes the J call doubtful. Germline V gene sequence: CDR1 DFQATT, CDR2 SNEGSKA (reference sequence). The CDR3 length is 14 residues. For the CDR3, the DNA is TGCAGTGCTTTTTTACAGGGTCCTGGAGAGACCCAGTACTTC. This gives the protein CSAFLQGPGETQYF.

The chain is built from TRBV29-1 and TRBJ1-1; D is unresolved. CDR3 length equals 11 residues. The V gene lost 0 bases and the J gene lost 7 bases, with 6 bases spanning the gap. CDR1 and CDR2 (germline): SQVTM, ANQGSEA. The CDR3 region has the DNA TGCAGCGTTGAAGATCCAGGTGAAGCTTTCTTT. It is translated as CSVEDPGEAFF.

The rearrangement joins TRBV9 to TRBJ2-5; D is possibly TRBD2 (5 bases). The CDR3 length is 14 residues. The germline V gene encodes CDR1 SGDLS and CDR2 YYNGEE. The germline V and J ends were trimmed by 4 bases and 11 bases, with 21 bases remaining between them. The CDR3 nucleotides are TGTGCCAGCAGCTTCGGGGTCCAGGTCAATGAGCAGTACTTC. Its protein is CASSFGVQVNEQYF.

This clonotype occurred a few times. The rearrangement joins TRBV29-1 to TRBJ2-5, with 9 bases that match TRBD2. The CDR3 totals 13 residues. Trimming cost V 5 bases and J 5 bases; bases outside gene matches: 6. CDR1 is SQVTM and CDR2 is ANQGSEA in the germline V gene. CDR3 region: CSVPGLALETQYF. The CDR3 nucleotides are TGCAGCGTTCCGGGACTAGCATTGGAGACCCAGTACTTC.

The genes are TRBV6-6 and TRBJ2-5; the D is unclear. Germline CDR1 is MNHNY and CDR2 is SVGAGI (reference sequence). The CDR3 covers 11 residues. V lost 11 bases and J 5 bases, leaving 12 bases between the germline ends. The DNA for the CDR3 is TGTGCCGCCGCCCGACTGGAGACCCAGTACTTC. Translated: CAAARLETQYF.

The rearrangement uses TRBV18 and TRBJ1-1; D is uncertain. Trimming stripped 3 bases from V and 0 bases from J, with 5 bases between. Germline CDR1 is KGHSH and CDR2 is LQKENI. CDR3 length: 13 amino acids. This CDR3 is CASSPALNTEAFF. The DNA for the CDR3 is TGTGCCAGCTCACCTGCCTTGAACACTGAAGCTTTCTTT. Together with reference TRBV18 and TRBJ1-1, the CDR3 gives the full variable domain: NAGVMQNPRHLVRRRGQEARLRCSPMKGHSHVYWYRQLPEEGLKFMVYLQKENIIDESGMPKERFSAEFPKEGPSILRIQQVVRGDSAAYFCASSPALNTEAFFGQGTRLTVV.